The 9 T cell receptor beta chains in this list originate from one sample, sequenced in a study of blood T cells in healthy people across ages. Next came a second PCR, run for about 7 to 11 cycles, which used a sample-barcoded 5' primer along with a J-beta primer mix. MiXCR, run by TCRdb on the 5' RACE reads, gives a single entry per CDR3 protein. The sample shows 550,000 to 700,000 distinct CDR3 sequences, 25% to 30% of them seen only once. Material for sequencing was blood. These receptors came from a woman in her 70s in good health.

The table lists this clonotype with a few counts. The chain uses TRBV20-1 and TRBJ2-4; no clear D. V was trimmed by 5 bases and J by 6 bases, leaving 5 bases between them. The germline V gene has CDR1 DFQATT and CDR2 SNEGSKA (reference sequence). The CDR3 sequence is 10 residues long. CDR3 coding DNA: TGCAGTGCTGGCACAAACATTCAGTACTTC. This translates into CSAGTNIQYF.

There are a few counts of this clonotype. This chain joins TRBV18 and TRBJ2-5; D remains unclear. The CDR3 is made up of 14 amino acids. Trimming left V 2 bases short and J 5 bases short, with 12 bases between. Germline CDR1 reads KGHSH; CDR2 reads LQKENI. The CDR3 region is CASSPGIVAETQYF. CDR3 sequence (DNA): TGTGCCAGCTCACCAGGTATTGTCGCGGAGACCCAGTACTTC.

The V gene is TRBV6-2 or TRBV6-3, the J gene TRBJ2-5; possible D gene TRBD2, 6 bases. Matching the DNA end better, TRBJ2-1 makes the J call doubtful. Germline V gene lookup returns CDR1 MNHEY and CDR2 SVGEGT. This CDR3 comprises 13 residues. CDR3 protein: CASRGSGLNEQFF. The CDR3 coding sequence is TGTGCCAGCAGGGGAAGCGGGCTCAACGAGCAGTTCTTC.

This clonotype was seen a handful of times. The V and J genes are TRBV7-2 and TRBJ2-7; 8 bases match TRBD1. With V trimmed by 6 bases and J by 3 bases, 7 bases remained unmatched. Germline CDR1 reads SGHTA; CDR2 reads FQGNSA. The CDR3 covers 14 residues. The CDR3 here is CASSTGGSNYEQYF. For the CDR3, the DNA is TGTGCCAGCAGTACAGGGGGGTCAAACTACGAGCAGTACTTC.

This chain joins TRBV20-1 and TRBJ2-2; D unresolved. Germline V gene lookup returns CDR1 DFQATT and CDR2 SNEGSKA (reference sequence). The CDR3 loop spans 14 amino acids. Deletions cut 3 bases from V and 4 bases from J, with 12 bases between. The CDR3 DNA is TGCAGTGCTAGGTCTACAGACTTCACCGGGGAGCTGTTTTTT. The encoded protein is CSARSTDFTGELFF.

The genes are TRBV18 and TRBJ2-3; D uncertain. Deletions cut 1 base from V and 6 bases from J, with 5 bases between. This CDR3 contains 12 residues. CDR1 is KGHSH, CDR2 LQKENI, per germline. The CDR3 loop reads CASSPREDTQYF. CDR3 nucleotide sequence: TGTGCCAGCTCACCACGCGAGGATACGCAGTATTTT.

This clonotype was detected only once. The chain joins TRBV7-3 to TRBJ2-3; 11 nucleotides align to TRBD2. CDR1 is SGHTA, CDR2 FQGTGA, per germline. This CDR3 spans 21 amino acids. The junction had 23 bases not matched to a gene; V was cut back by 5 bases and J by 4 bases. CDR3 in amino acids: CASSRTPGLAGPLRGPDTQYF. CDR3 sequence (DNA): TGTGCCAGCAGCCGAACGCCCGGACTAGCGGGTCCCCTCCGCGGACCAGATACGCAGTATTTT.

This clonotype was seen a handful of times. The V and J genes are TRBV20-1 and TRBJ2-4; 9 bases map to TRBD1. CDR1 and CDR2 (germline): DFQATT, SNEGSKA (reference sequence). The V segment lost 2 bases and the J segment 4 bases; nucleotides outside the gene matches: 6. This CDR3 has 15 residues. CDR3: CSARPGTGQKNIQYF. In DNA, the CDR3 is TGCAGTGCTAGACCCGGGACAGGGCAGAAAAACATTCAGTACTTC.

The rearrangement uses TRBV6-5 and TRBJ1-4; D possibly corresponds to TRBD1 (5 bases). The germline V and J ends were trimmed by 2 bases and 6 bases, with 13 bases remaining between them. The CDR3 has 15 amino acids. Germline V gives CDR1 MNHEY, CDR2 SVGAGI. The CDR3 reads CASSYDPKGDEKLFF. The CDR3 DNA sequence: TGTGCCAGCAGTTACGACCCGAAAGGGGATGAAAAACTGTTTTTT.